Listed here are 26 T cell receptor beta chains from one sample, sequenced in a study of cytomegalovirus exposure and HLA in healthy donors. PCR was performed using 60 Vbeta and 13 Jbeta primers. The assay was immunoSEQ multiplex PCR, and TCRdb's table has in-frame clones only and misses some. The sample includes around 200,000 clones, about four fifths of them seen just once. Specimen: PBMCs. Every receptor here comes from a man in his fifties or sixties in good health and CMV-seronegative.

CDR3 sequence (DNA): TGTGCCAGCAGTTACTCCGACAACCGCAATCAGCCCCAGCATTTT. Amino acid sequence: CASSYSDNRNQPQHF. The J gene is TRBJ1-5, the V gene TRBV6-5; D ambiguous. Trimming left V 0 bases short and J 2 bases short, with 8 bases between. The CDR3 is made up of 15 amino acids. Germline V gene data show CDR1 as MNHEY and CDR2 as SVGAGI.

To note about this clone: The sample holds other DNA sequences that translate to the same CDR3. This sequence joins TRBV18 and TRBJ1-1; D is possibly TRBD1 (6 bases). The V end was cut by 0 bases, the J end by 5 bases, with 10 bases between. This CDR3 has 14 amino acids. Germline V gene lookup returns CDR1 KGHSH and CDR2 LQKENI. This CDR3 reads CASSPPGGGTEAFF. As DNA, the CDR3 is TGTGCCAGCTCACCACCAGGGGGAGGGACTGAAGCTTTCTTT. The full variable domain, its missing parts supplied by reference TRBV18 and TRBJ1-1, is NAGVMQNPRHLVRRRGQEARLRCSPMKGHSHVYWYRQLPEEGLKFMVYLQKENIIDESGMPKERFSAEFPKEGPSILRIQQVVRGDSAAYFCASSPPGGGTEAFFGQGTRLTVV.

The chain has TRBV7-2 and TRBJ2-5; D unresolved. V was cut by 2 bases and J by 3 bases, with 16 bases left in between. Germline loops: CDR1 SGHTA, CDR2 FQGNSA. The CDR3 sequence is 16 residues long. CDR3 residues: CASSLLGGGIKETQYF. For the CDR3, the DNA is TGTGCCAGCAGCTTATTAGGCGGCGGCATTAAAGAGACCCAGTACTTC.

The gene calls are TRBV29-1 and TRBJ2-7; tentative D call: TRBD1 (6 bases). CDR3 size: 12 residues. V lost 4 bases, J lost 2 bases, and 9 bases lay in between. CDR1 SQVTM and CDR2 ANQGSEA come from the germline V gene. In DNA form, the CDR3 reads TGCAGCGTTGGGGACACAACCTACGAGCAGTACTTC. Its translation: CSVGDTTYEQYF.

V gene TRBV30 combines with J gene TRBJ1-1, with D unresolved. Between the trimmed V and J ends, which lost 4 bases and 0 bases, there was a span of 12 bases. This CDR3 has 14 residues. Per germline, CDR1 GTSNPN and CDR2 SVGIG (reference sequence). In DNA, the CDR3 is TGTGCCTGGATGCGGATAGCGGTGAACACTGAAGCTTTCTTT. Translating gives CAWMRIAVNTEAFF.

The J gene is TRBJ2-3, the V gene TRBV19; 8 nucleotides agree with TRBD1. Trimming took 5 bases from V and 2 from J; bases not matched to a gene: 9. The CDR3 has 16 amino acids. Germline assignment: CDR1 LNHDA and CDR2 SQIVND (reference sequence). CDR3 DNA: TGTGCCAGTAGTTCCCGGACAGGGAGGTCCACAGATACGCAGTATTTT. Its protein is CASSSRTGRSTDTQYF.

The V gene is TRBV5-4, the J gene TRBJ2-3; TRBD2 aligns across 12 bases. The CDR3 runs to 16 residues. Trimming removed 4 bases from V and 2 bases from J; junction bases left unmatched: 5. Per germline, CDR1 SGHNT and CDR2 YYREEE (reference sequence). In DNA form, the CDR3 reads TGTGCCAGCAGCACTAGCGGGGGGACCAACACAGATACGCAGTATTTT. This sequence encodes CASSTSGGTNTDTQYF.

CDR3 protein: CASSHHPSNQPQHF. CDR3 DNA sequence: TGCGCCAGCAGCCACCATCCAAGCAATCAGCCCCAGCATTTT. The V and J genes are TRBV4-1 and TRBJ1-5; D uncertain. The V gene lost 3 bases and the J gene lost 1 base, with 7 bases spanning the gap. The CDR3 consists of 14 residues. Per the germline V gene, CDR1 is MGHRA and CDR2 is YSYEKL.

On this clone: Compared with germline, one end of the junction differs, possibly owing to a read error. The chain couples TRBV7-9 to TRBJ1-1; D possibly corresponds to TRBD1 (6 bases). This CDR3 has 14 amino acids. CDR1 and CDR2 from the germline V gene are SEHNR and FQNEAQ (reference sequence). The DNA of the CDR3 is TGTTCCAGCAGCTTTGGGGGGGCTAGCACTGAAGCTTTCTTT. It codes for CSSSFGGASTEAFF.

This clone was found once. CDR3 in DNA: TGTGCCAGTGGCGGGAATTCACCCCTCCACTTT. Protein product: CASGGNSPLHF. The V gene is TRBV2, the J gene TRBJ1-6, with unresolved D. Germline V lookup: CDR1 SNHLY, CDR2 FYNNEI. This CDR3 has 11 amino acids. V was shortened by 9 bases and J by 7 bases, with 7 bases between the two germline ends.

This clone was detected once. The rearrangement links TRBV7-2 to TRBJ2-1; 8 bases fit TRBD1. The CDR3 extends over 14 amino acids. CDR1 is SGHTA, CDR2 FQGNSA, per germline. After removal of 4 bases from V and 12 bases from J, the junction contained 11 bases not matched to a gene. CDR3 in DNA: TGTGCCAGCAGCTCAGGCGGGACAGGAAAGGGGCAGTTCTTC. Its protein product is CASSSGGTGKGQFF.

The CDR3 nucleotides read TGTGCCAGCAGGCCGGGGGGGGCGCAGACGAACACTGAAGCTTTCTTT. It is translated as CASRPGGAQTNTEAFF. The rearrangement joins TRBV5-4 to TRBJ1-1; possible D gene TRBD1, 6 bases. The CDR3 runs 16 residues. Germline V gene sequence: CDR1 SGHNT, CDR2 YYREEE (reference sequence). Trimming took off 5 bases at V and 1 base at J, with 18 bases between the two ends.

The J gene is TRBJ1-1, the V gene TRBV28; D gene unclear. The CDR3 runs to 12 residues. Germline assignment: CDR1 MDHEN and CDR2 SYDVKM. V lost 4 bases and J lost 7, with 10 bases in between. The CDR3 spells CASSSGVSEAFF. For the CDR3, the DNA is TGTGCCAGCAGTTCCGGGGTCAGTGAAGCTTTCTTT.

CDR3: CASSSDGQEGYYGYTF. CDR3 nucleotide sequence: TGTGCCAGCAGCTCTGATGGACAGGAGGGTTACTATGGCTACACCTTC. The rearrangement joins TRBV5-6 to TRBJ1-2; TRBD1 matches 7 bases. After removal of 3 bases from V and 3 bases from J, the junction contained 11 bases not matched to a gene. CDR3 size: 16 residues. CDR1 and CDR2 (germline): SGHDT, YYEEEE.

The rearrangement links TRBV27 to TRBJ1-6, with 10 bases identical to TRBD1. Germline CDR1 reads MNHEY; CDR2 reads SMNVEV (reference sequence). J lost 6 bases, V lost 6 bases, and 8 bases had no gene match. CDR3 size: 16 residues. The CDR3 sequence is CASRSLGDRGNSPLHF. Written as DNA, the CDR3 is TGTGCCAGCAGATCGCTTGGGGACAGGGGTAATTCACCCCTCCACTTT.

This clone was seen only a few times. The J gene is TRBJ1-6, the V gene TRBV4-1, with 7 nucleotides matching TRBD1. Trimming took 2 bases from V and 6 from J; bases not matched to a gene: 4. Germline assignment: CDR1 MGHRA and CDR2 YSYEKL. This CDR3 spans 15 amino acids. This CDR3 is CASSQQTGFNSPLHF. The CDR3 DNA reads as TGCGCCAGCAGCCAACAGACAGGGTTTAATTCACCCCTCCACTTT.

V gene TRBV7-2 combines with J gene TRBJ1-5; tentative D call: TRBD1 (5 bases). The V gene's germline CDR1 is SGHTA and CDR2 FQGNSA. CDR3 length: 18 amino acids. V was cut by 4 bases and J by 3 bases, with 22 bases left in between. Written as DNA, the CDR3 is TGTGCCAGCAGCTCCTCCCCGATGGGGCAGGGACTCAATCAGCCCCAGCATTTT. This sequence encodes CASSSSPMGQGLNQPQHF.

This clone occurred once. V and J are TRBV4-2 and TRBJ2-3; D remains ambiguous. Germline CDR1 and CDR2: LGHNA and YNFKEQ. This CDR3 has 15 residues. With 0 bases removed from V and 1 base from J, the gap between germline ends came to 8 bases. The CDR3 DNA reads TGTGCCAGCAGCCAAGATGTCCGGGGCACAGATACGCAGTATTTT. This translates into CASSQDVRGTDTQYF.

The CDR3 sequence: CASSVDRLNEKLFF. CDR3 DNA sequence: TGTGCCAGCAGCGTGGACAGACTTAATGAAAAACTGTTTTTT. This chain joins TRBV6-6 and TRBJ1-4, with D tentatively TRBD1 (6 bases). The CDR3 loop spans 14 amino acids. V dropped 6 bases and J dropped 4 bases, with 12 bases sitting between them. Germline CDR1 and CDR2: MNHNY and SVGAGI (reference sequence).

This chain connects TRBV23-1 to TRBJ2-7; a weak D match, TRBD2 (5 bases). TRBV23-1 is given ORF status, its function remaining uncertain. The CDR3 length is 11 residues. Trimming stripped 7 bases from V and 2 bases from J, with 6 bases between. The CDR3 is CASNGTYEQYF. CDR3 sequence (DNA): TGCGCCAGCAACGGGACCTACGAGCAGTACTTC.

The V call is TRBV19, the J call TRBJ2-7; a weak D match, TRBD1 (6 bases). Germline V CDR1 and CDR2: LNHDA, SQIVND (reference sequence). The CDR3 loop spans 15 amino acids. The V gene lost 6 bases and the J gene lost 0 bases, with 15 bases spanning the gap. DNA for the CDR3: TGTGCCAGTAGCCAACTGAGGGGGAGCTCCTACGAGCAGTACTTC. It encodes CASSQLRGSSYEQYF.

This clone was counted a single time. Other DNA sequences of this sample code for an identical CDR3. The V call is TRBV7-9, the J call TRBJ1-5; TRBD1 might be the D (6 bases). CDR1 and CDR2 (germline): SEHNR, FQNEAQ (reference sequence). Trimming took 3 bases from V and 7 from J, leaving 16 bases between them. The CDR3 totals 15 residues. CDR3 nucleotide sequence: TGTGCCAGCAGCTTCGGGGACATATCGAACCAGCCCCAGCATTTT. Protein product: CASSFGDISNQPQHF.

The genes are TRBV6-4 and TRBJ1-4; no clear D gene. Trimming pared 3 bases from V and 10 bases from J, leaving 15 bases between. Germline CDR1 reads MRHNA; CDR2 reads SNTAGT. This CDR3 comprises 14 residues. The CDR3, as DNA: TGTGCCAGCAGTGAGGGAGGCAATCGTGGAAAACTGTTTTTT. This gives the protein CASSEGGNRGKLFF.

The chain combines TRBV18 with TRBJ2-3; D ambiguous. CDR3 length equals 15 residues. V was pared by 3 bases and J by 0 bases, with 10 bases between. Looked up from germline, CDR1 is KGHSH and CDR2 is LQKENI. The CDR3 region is CASSPFDSSTDTQYF. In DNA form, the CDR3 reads TGTGCCAGCTCACCCTTCGACTCGAGCACAGATACGCAGTATTTT.

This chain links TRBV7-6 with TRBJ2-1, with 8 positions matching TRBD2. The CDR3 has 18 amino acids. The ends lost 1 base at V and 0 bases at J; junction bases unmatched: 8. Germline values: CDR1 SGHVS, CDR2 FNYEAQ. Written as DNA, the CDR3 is TGTGCCAGCAGCTTAGGGCTCGAGCGGGAGAGCTCCTACAATGAGCAGTTCTTC. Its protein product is CASSLGLERESSYNEQFF.

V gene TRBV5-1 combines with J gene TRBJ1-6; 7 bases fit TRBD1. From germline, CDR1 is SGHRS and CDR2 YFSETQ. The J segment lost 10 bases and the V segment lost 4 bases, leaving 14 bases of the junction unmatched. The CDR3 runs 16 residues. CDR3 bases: TGCGCCAGCAGCCCTATTCAGACAGGGCCATGGTCACCCCTCCACTTT. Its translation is CASSPIQTGPWSPLHF.